These 4 T cell receptor beta chains were sequenced from one sample in a study of T-cell memory formation after mild COVID-19. Each CDR3 protein is one row after TCRdb ran MiXCR on the 5' RACE reads. The top ten clones hold roughly 13% of a sample with just over 400,000 distinct CDR3 sequences, roughly a quarter of them seen once. The sequenced material came from PBMCs or a T cell subset sorted from them (not recorded which). These TCRs come from an adult woman who had mild COVID-19 (a few samples of this study predate the infection). Cell type and time point are not known.

There are a few counts of this clonotype. The chain uses TRBV7-8 and TRBJ2-1; 7 bases map to TRBD2. V shed 5 bases, J shed 2 bases, and the junction held 9 bases outside the gene matches. CDR1 is SGHVS and CDR2 is FQNEAQ in the germline V gene. CDR3 length equals 16 residues. The CDR3 sequence is CASSLGGRGAYNEQFF. CDR3 sequence (DNA): TGTGCCAGCAGCCTGGGCGGGAGAGGTGCCTACAATGAGCAGTTCTTC. The full variable domain, rest sourced from reference TRBV7-8 and TRBJ2-1, is GAGVSQSPRYKVAKRGQDVALRCDPISGHVSLFWYQQALGQGPEFLTYFQNEAQLDKSGLPSDRFFAERPEGSVSTLKIQRTQQEDSAVYLCASSLGGRGAYNEQFFGPGTRLTVL.

This clonotype occurred a few times. This chain uses TRBV2 with TRBJ1-1, with TRBD1 as a possible D gene (6 bases). V was pared by 4 bases and J by 0 bases, with 9 bases between. There are 14 residues in the CDR3. Germline CDR1 is SNHLY and CDR2 is FYNNEI. CDR3 loop: CASSAGTMNTEAFF. CDR3 nucleotide sequence: TGTGCCAGCAGTGCGGGGACAATGAACACTGAAGCTTTCTTT.

The sample holds a few counts of this clonotype. V is TRBV24-1 and J is TRBJ2-6; D is perhaps TRBD2 (6 bases). V was cut by 5 bases and J by 2 bases, with 9 bases left in between. The length of the CDR3 is 15 residues. CDR1 KGHDR and CDR2 SFDVKD come from the germline V gene. In nucleotides, the CDR3 is TGTGCCACCAGTGGGGGGGAGGCTGGGGCCAACGTCCTGACTTTC. Residues: CATSGGEAGANVLTF.

V is TRBV5-6 and J is TRBJ2-3; D is unclear. CDR3 length equals 18 residues. In germline, CDR1 is SGHDT, CDR2 YYEEEE. V was trimmed by 0 bases and J by 5 bases, leaving 22 bases between them. CDR3 sequence: CASSLVRREFGREDTQYF. The CDR3 bases are TGTGCCAGCAGCTTGGTAAGGCGTGAGTTCGGTCGAGAAGATACGCAGTATTTT.